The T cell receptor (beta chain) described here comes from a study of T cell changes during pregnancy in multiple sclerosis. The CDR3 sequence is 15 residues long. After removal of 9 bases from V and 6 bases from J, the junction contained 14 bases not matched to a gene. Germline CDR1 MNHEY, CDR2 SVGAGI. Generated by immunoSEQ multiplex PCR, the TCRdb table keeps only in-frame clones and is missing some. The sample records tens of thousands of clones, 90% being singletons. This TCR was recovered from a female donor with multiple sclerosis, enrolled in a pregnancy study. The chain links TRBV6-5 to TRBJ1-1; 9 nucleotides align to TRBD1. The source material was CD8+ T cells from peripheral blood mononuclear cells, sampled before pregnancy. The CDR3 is CASWGQGTGSAEAFF. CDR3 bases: TGTGCCAGTTGGGGACAGGGTACAGGTTCGGCTGAAGCTTTCTTT.